Below, 9 T cell receptor beta chains from the same sample are listed, as sequenced in a study of naive and memory T cell subsets. Amplification of ligated cDNA took four PCR rounds with SP2 and nested alpha and beta constant primers. From the 5' RACE reads, TCRdb called clonotypes with MiXCR, one entry per CDR3 protein. The table includes roughly 60,000 distinct CDR3 sequences, 8% detected once. A UMI-containing oligonucleotide was joined by 3' ligation to the TCR cDNA template. The receptors originated from a female donor in good health.

This clonotype came up many times. The chain carries TRBV27 and TRBJ1-1, with TRBD1 matching 7 bases. CDR3 length equals 17 residues. Per germline, CDR1 MNHEY and CDR2 SMNVEV (reference sequence). J gave up 4 bases and V 5 bases, and 16 bases lay outside the gene matches. This CDR3 is CASSPYDRVPHGTEAFF. CDR3 DNA: TGTGCCAGCAGTCCCTACGACAGGGTGCCCCACGGCACTGAAGCTTTCTTT.

The V call is TRBV6-5, the J call TRBJ2-1, with no clear D. From germline, CDR1 is MNHEY and CDR2 SVGAGI. Trimming took off 7 bases at V and 10 bases at J, with 11 bases between the two ends. The CDR3 spans 11 residues. CDR3 bases: TGTGCCAGCACCATCAACCAGGAGCAGTTCTTC. Its protein product is CASTINQEQFF.

As concerns this clonotype: A read error may account for a junction end that differs from germline. The gene calls are TRBV11-2 and TRBJ2-7; no reliable D call. CDR1 and CDR2 (germline): SGHAT, FQNNGV. The CDR3 is 12 residues long. This CDR3 reads CASSLYSSEQYF. For the CDR3, the DNA is TGTGCCAGCAGCTTATATTCCTCCGAGCAGTACTTC.

The chain joins TRBV28 to TRBJ2-1; the match to TRBD2 covers 7 bases. The V gene's germline CDR1 is MDHEN and CDR2 SYDVKM. After removal of 7 bases from V and 5 bases from J, the junction contained 8 bases not matched to a gene. The CDR3 contains 14 residues. The CDR3 reads CASTAGDPHNEQFF. Written as DNA, the CDR3 is TGTGCCAGCACGGCGGGAGACCCGCACAATGAGCAGTTCTTC.

The V call is TRBV7-9, the J call TRBJ2-3, with D possibly TRBD1 on 6 matching bases. Germline V gene data show CDR1 as SEHNR and CDR2 as FQNEAQ (reference sequence). CDR3 length equals 13 residues. Trimming left V 1 base short and J 7 bases short, with 9 bases between. The CDR3 sequence is CASSLVGGYTQYF. The CDR3, as DNA: TGTGCCAGCAGCTTAGTAGGGGGTTATACGCAGTATTTT.

This clonotype appeared many times. The gene calls are TRBV11-2 and TRBJ1-1, with D unclear. From germline, CDR1 is SGHAT and CDR2 FQNNGV. This CDR3 region has 14 residues. Trimming left V 0 bases short and J 6 bases short, with 11 bases between. The CDR3 is CASSLDPAASEAFF. The CDR3 DNA reads TGTGCCAGCAGCTTAGATCCCGCAGCCTCTGAAGCTTTCTTT. The full variable domain, in which reference TRBV11-2 and TRBJ1-1 provide the parts outside the CDR3, is EAGVAQSPRYKIIEKRQSVAFWCNPISGHATLYWYQQILGQGPKLLIQFQNNGVVDDSQLPKDRFSAERLKGVDSTLKIQPAKLEDSAVYLCASSLDPAASEAFFGQGTRLTVV.

The table lists this clonotype with a few counts. The chain carries TRBV11-2 and TRBJ2-1; 11 nucleotides match TRBD2. V shed 6 bases, J shed 9 bases, and the junction held 7 bases outside the gene matches. CDR3 length: 14 residues. Per germline, CDR1 SGHAT and CDR2 FQNNGV. CDR3: CASRPTSGSGEQFF. CDR3 DNA sequence: TGTGCCAGCAGACCCACTAGCGGGAGCGGTGAGCAGTTCTTC.

This clonotype was picked up many times. V gene TRBV29-1 combines with J gene TRBJ2-4; D is possibly TRBD2 (6 bases). This CDR3 contains 14 residues. Deletions cut 5 bases from V and 5 bases from J, with 16 bases between. Looked up from germline, CDR1 is SQVTM and CDR2 is ANQGSEA. CDR3 DNA sequence: TGCAGCGTTCTCTTTGTCGGGAGCGAAAACATTCAGTACTTC. Amino acids: CSVLFVGSENIQYF.

In this sample, this clonotype turned up many times. The rearrangement links TRBV11-2 to TRBJ2-3, with 8 bases identical to TRBD2. The J segment lost 0 bases and the V segment lost 5 bases, leaving 4 bases of the junction unmatched. The germline CDR1 and CDR2 sequences are SGHAT and FQNNGV. The CDR3 consists of 15 residues. CDR3 sequence reads: CASSLSGASTDTQYF. The CDR3 nucleotides read TGTGCCAGCAGCCTTAGCGGGGCTAGCACAGATACGCAGTATTTT. Combining the CDR3 with reference TRBV11-2 and TRBJ2-3 gives the whole variable domain EAGVAQSPRYKIIEKRQSVAFWCNPISGHATLYWYQQILGQGPKLLIQFQNNGVVDDSQLPKDRFSAERLKGVDSTLKIQPAKLEDSAVYLCASSLSGASTDTQYFGPGTRLTVL.